Listed below are T cell receptor beta chains from one sample, sequenced in a study of blood T cell repertoires in COVID-19. Assay: immunoSEQ multiplex PCR; the TCRdb copy retains only in-frame clones and omits some. This table has around 170,000 clones, 80% appearing once. Sequenced: PBMCs or T cells enriched from blood (not recorded which). All receptors come from a man in his fifties or sixties who had been exposed to COVID-19. CDR3s include the opening cysteine and the closing phenylalanine or tryptophan. D genes are given only for firm matches. For some rows the clone size is stated as once, few or many, or as a class when expanded; others skip it.

>TRBJ2-7|TRBV11-3|NA|NA
TGTGCCAGCAGCTTAAGACAGGCCTACGAGCAGTACTTC
CASSLRQAYEQYF
>TRBJ1-2|TRBV7-9|TRBD1|NA
TGTGCCAGCAGCATCGGGACAGGGGGCGACGGCTACACCTTC
CASSIGTGGDGYTF
>TRBJ2-5|TRBV24-1|TRBD1|NA
TGTGCCACCAGTGATTTGGGGGGACAGACACAAGAGACCCAGTACTTC
CATSDLGGQTQETQYF
>TRBJ1-5|TRBV6-4|NA|NA
TGTGCCAGCAGTGTAGACCCTGGGCGGCCCCAGCATTTT
CASSVDPGRPQHF
>TRBJ1-6|TRBV19|TRBD1|NA
TGTGCCAGTAGTCATCTTCCTGGGACAGGGGTTGGATCACCCCTCCACTTT
CASSHLPGTGVGSPLHF
>TRBJ2-1|TRBV7-3|TRBD2|NA
TGTGCCAGCAGCCACGGACTAGCGGGCCATGAGCAGTTCTTC
CASSHGLAGHEQFF
>TRBJ1-1|TRBV12-3/TRBV12-4|NA|NA
TGTGCCAGCAGTTTAGGGGAGGGCACGGCTTTCTTT
CASSLGEGTAFF
>TRBJ2-5|TRBV7-9|NA|few
TGTGCCAGCAGCTACCTCACAGGGACAGAGACCCAGTACTTC
CASSYLTGTETQYF
>TRBJ2-3|TRBV24-1|NA|NA
TGTGCCACCAGTTTCGGTTCAGGGGGCACAGATACGCAGTATTTT
CATSFGSGGTDTQYF
>TRBJ1-6|TRBV6-6|NA|NA
TGTGCCAGCAGGGACAGATTTAATTCACCCCTCCACTTT
CASRDRFNSPLHF
>TRBJ1-3|TRBV3-1/TRBV3-2|TRBD1|many
TGTGCCAGCAGCCAATTTCAGGGGACAGGGGGACTCTCTGGAAACACCATATATTTT
CASSQFQGTGGLSGNTIYF
>TRBJ1-1|TRBV6-5|NA|NA
TGTGCCAGCTACCGGGGGGCGCGCCGGACTGAAGCTTTCTTT
CASYRGARRTEAFF
>TRBJ1-2|TRBV7-9|NA|NA
TGTGCCAGCAGCTCAGGGTCTCACTATGGCTACACCTTC
CASSSGSHYGYTF
>TRBJ2-7|TRBV10-3|NA|NA
TGTGCCATCACGGGTATGTGGAGCTCCTACGAGCAGTACTTC
CAITGMWSSYEQYF
>TRBJ1-2|TRBV6-5|TRBD1|NA
TGTGCCAGCAATACAGGGGGCTACGGCTACACCTTC
CASNTGGYGYTF
>TRBJ1-5|TRBV6-1|TRBD1|NA
TGTGCCAGCAGTGAAGCGGGGACAGGGATTCAGCCCCAGCATTTT
CASSEAGTGIQPQHF
>TRBJ2-3|TRBV7-2|NA|NA
TGTGCCAGCAGCGCCCGGGACTCCCGTTTCGCGCAGTATTTT
CASSARDSRFAQYF
>TRBJ1-2|TRBV6-5|NA|NA
TGTGCCAGCAGTTACTCTTTTGGGACAAGGTCTGGCTACACCTTC
CASSYSFGTRSGYTF
>TRBJ1-2|TRBV6-5|TRBD1|NA
TGTGCCAGCAGAGTAGGACAGGGTGTTAACTATGGCTACACCTTC
CASRVGQGVNYGYTF
>TRBJ2-1|TRBV27|TRBD2|few
TGTGCCAGCAGTCCACCCACTAGCGGGTTGAACAATGAGCAGTTCTTC
CASSPPTSGLNNEQFF
>TRBJ2-3|TRBV27|NA|NA
TGTGCCAGCACCATGCGCCGCACAGATACGCAGTATTTT
CASTMRRTDTQYF
>TRBJ1-3|TRBV21-1|NA|NA
TGTGCCAGCTCGCGGGGCAGGGGGAACTCTGGAAACACCATATATTTT
CASSRGRGNSGNTIYF
>TRBJ2-2|TRBV9|TRBD1|NA
TGTGCCAGCAGCGTGGACAGGGGTGGGGCCGGGGAGCTGTTTTTT
CASSVDRGGAGELFF
>TRBJ1-3|TRBV7-2|NA|NA
TGTGCCAGCAGCTTAGCCAATAGTGGAAACACCATATATTTT
CASSLANSGNTIYF
>TRBJ2-7|TRBV21-1|NA|NA
TGTGCCAGCACCCCAGGCCGAGACTCTCTAGCCCCTCACTCCTACGAGCAGTACTTC
CASTPGRDSLAPHSYEQYF
>TRBJ2-3|TRBV30|TRBD2|once
TGTGCCTGGAGTACCCTAGCGGGAGCTATACATACGCAGTATTTT
CAWSTLAGAIHTQYF
>TRBJ1-2|TRBV28|TRBD1|once
TGTGCCAGCAGTCCGGGACAGGGGATACCTCCTAACTATGGCTACACCTTC
CASSPGQGIPPNYGYTF
>TRBJ2-1|TRBV9|TRBD2|NA
TGTGCCAGCAGCGTAGGGACTAGCGGGAGGGACTACAATGAGCAGTTCTTC
CASSVGTSGRDYNEQFF
>TRBJ2-7|TRBV30|TRBD1|NA
TGTGCCTGGAGTGTAGTCGCGACAGGGACCGAGCAGTACTTC
CAWSVVATGTEQYF
>TRBJ2-7|TRBV9|TRBD1|NA
TGTGCCAGCAGCCCCGGGGACAGTCGCAACGAGCAGTACTTC
CASSPGDSRNEQYF
>TRBJ2-3|TRBV5-4|NA|once
TGTGCCAGCAGCTTCCTAACTGCAGATACGCAGTATTTT
CASSFLTADTQYF
>TRBJ2-5|TRBV19|NA|NA
TGTGCCAGTAGTGTTGAACAGGGTGGTGGAGAGACCCAGTACTTC
CASSVEQGGGETQYF
>TRBJ1-1|TRBV24-1|NA|NA
TGTGCCACCAGTGATGGAGGCCGGGGGAACACTGAAGCTTTCTTT
CATSDGGRGNTEAFF
>TRBJ1-5|TRBV6-1|NA|NA
TGTGCCAGCAGTGAAGTGGGGGGAGTTCAGCCCCAGCATTTT
CASSEVGGVQPQHF
>TRBJ1-1|TRBV7-6|TRBD1|NA
TGTGCCAGCAGCTTATCCGGACAGGCTATGAACACTGAAGCTTTCTTT
CASSLSGQAMNTEAFF
>TRBJ2-3|TRBV12-5|TRBD2|NA
TGTGCTAGTGGTTTCTCGCCTAGCGGAGGCACAGATACGCAGTATTTT
CASGFSPSGGTDTQYF
>TRBJ2-7|TRBV14|TRBD2|once
TGTGCCAGCAGCCAACTAGCGGGAGGGCCCTACGAGCAGTACTTC
CASSQLAGGPYEQYF
>TRBJ1-1|TRBV19|NA|few
TGTGCCAGTAGTCCGGGGGATGTAAACACTGAAGCTTTCTTT
CASSPGDVNTEAFF
>TRBJ2-3|TRBV4-1|NA|NA
TGCGCCAGCAGCCAAGATATTTCCCCCACTAGTGCCGCTACAGATACGCAGTATTTT
CASSQDISPTSAATDTQYF
>TRBJ1-3|TRBV4-3|NA|NA
TGCGCCAGCAGCCCCCTCCCAGCCGGGTCCAGCTCTGGAAACACCATATATTTT
CASSPLPAGSSSGNTIYF
>TRBJ2-6|TRBV27|NA|once
TGTGCCAGCGGTGAGATCATGACTGGGGCCAACGTCCTGACTTTC
CASGEIMTGANVLTF
>TRBJ2-1|TRBV5-1|NA|NA
TGCGCCAGCAGCGGTACAACTAGCACGAATGAGCAGTTCTTC
CASSGTTSTNEQFF
>TRBJ2-4|TRBV30|TRBD1|NA
TGTGCCTGGACGAACAGGGGGCAAGCCAAAAACATTCAGTACTTC
CAWTNRGQAKNIQYF
>TRBJ2-7|TRBV7-2|TRBD2|few
TGTGCCAGCAGCTTAGATCCTAGCGGGGTCTCCTACGAGCAGTACTTC
CASSLDPSGVSYEQYF
>TRBJ2-3|TRBV5-5|TRBD1|NA
TGTGCCAGCAGCTTGGTTGTTACAGGGGGTGCGGCAGATACGCAGTATTTT
CASSLVVTGGAADTQYF
>TRBJ2-2|TRBV7-2|NA|NA
TGTGCCAGCAGCCTATGGGACTCCAACACCGGGGAGCTGTTTTTT
CASSLWDSNTGELFF
>TRBJ1-2|TRBV25-1|NA|few
TGTGCCAGCAGTGAAAACCTCAGGGGTGATGGCTACACCTTC
CASSENLRGDGYTF